The 26 T cell receptor beta chains below come from one sample, sequenced in a study of cytomegalovirus exposure and HLA in healthy donors. This PCR relied on a set of 60 Vbeta primers and 13 Jbeta primers. TCRdb's copy holds only in-frame clones and misses some; the assay was immunoSEQ multiplex PCR. The table includes approximately 130,000 clones, around 83% detected once. The sequenced material came from PBMCs. These receptors were taken from a woman aged 45-65 years in good health and CMV-seropositive.

J is TRBJ1-1 and V is TRBV11-2, with D possibly TRBD1 on 6 matching bases. Germline V CDR1 and CDR2: SGHAT, FQNNGV. V was cut by 5 bases and J by 7 bases, with 17 bases left in between. The CDR3 runs to 14 residues. The CDR3 DNA is TGTGCCAGCAGCCGACAGGCCCGAGGAGTTGAAGCTTTCTTT. Encoded protein: CASSRQARGVEAFF.

This sequence joins TRBV4-1 and TRBJ1-4; unclear D gene. Germline-derived CDR1 and CDR2 are MGHRA and YSYEKL. V dropped 1 base and J dropped 7 bases, with 19 bases sitting between them. The CDR3 is made up of 17 amino acids. The CDR3 protein is CASSQGPPDSRREKLFF. In DNA, the CDR3 is TGCGCCAGCAGCCAAGGTCCTCCGGATTCCAGGCGTGAAAAACTGTTTTTT.

The genes are TRBV28 and TRBJ2-7, with 8 bases matching TRBD2. The CDR3 consists of 14 residues. In germline, CDR1 is MDHEN, CDR2 SYDVKM. Losses at the gene ends were 7 bases for V and 3 bases for J; bases not matched to a gene: 8. CDR3 region: CASTLAGRVYEQYF. The DNA for the CDR3 is TGTGCCAGCACGCTAGCGGGCAGGGTCTACGAGCAGTACTTC.

This chain links TRBV4-1 with TRBJ2-1, with 7 bases lining up with TRBD2. CDR1 and CDR2 from the germline V gene are MGHRA and YSYEKL. Trimming took 3 bases from V and 6 from J; bases not matched to a gene: 11. The CDR3 has 16 residues. The CDR3 reads CASSHGGGQRPNEQFF. Written as DNA, the CDR3 is TGCGCCAGCAGCCATGGGGGGGGTCAGAGGCCCAATGAGCAGTTCTTC.

This chain joins TRBV7-3 and TRBJ2-2; TRBD2 matches at 8 bases. This CDR3 region has 14 residues. The V gene's germline CDR1 is SGHTA and CDR2 FQGTGA. Unmatched junction bases numbered 3, after V lost 4 bases and J lost 5 bases. The CDR3 nucleotides are TGTGCCAGCAGCTCCGGGGGGGGGACCGGGGAGCTGTTTTTT. The encoded protein is CASSSGGGTGELFF.

This clone has a count of ten or more. The CDR3 nucleotides are TGTGCCAGCAGTGCTGGAGCTTATCGGGGCTATGGCTACACCTTC. It translates to CASSAGAYRGYGYTF. The genes are TRBV6-6 and TRBJ1-2; no reliable D call. This CDR3 has 15 residues. V dropped 5 bases and J dropped 4 bases, with 17 bases sitting between them. Germline V CDR1 and CDR2: MNHNY, SVGAGI (reference sequence).

The chain uses TRBV11-2 and TRBJ2-4; 8 positions agree with TRBD1. Losses at the gene ends were 5 bases for V and 5 bases for J; bases not matched to a gene: 8. The germline CDR1 and CDR2 sequences are SGHAT and FQNNGV. This CDR3 is 15 amino acids long. CDR3 bases: TGTGCCAGCAGCAACCGACCGGACAGGGAAAACATTCAGTACTTC. This encodes CASSNRPDRENIQYF.

The DNA for the CDR3 is TGTGCCATCAGCGAACGGACAGGCGAAAACATTCAGTACTTC. Translated, it gives CAISERTGENIQYF. V gene TRBV10-3 combines with J gene TRBJ2-4, with TRBD1 matching 7 bases. Germline values: CDR1 ENHRY, CDR2 SYGVKD. This CDR3 spans 14 amino acids. V gave up 6 bases and J gave up 5 bases; unmatched junction bases: 7.

V and J are TRBV2 and TRBJ2-2; 9 bases are shared with TRBD1. There are 15 residues in the CDR3. Germline V gene sequence: CDR1 SNHLY, CDR2 FYNNEI. With V trimmed by 4 bases and J by 7 bases, 7 bases remained unmatched. CDR3 loop: CASSVDRGGVGELFF. As DNA, the CDR3 is TGTGCCAGCAGTGTGGACAGGGGCGGCGTCGGGGAGCTGTTTTTT.

This clone was picked up one time. The chain recombines TRBV6-5 with TRBJ2-7; 7 bases fit TRBD2. The germline gives CDR1 MNHEY, CDR2 SVGAGI. The CDR3 covers 15 residues. V lost 2 bases and J lost 0; bases outside the gene matches: 4. In DNA form, the CDR3 reads TGTGCCAGCAGTTACGGGGGGGAGGGCTCCTACGAGCAGTACTTC. This translates into CASSYGGEGSYEQYF.

This clone was counted between two and nine times. The V gene is TRBV12-5, the J gene TRBJ1-1; D gene ambiguous. The CDR3 contains 15 residues. The V end lost 2 bases, the J end lost 1 base, and 11 bases lay between the germline ends. Germline values: CDR1 LGHNT, CDR2 FRNRAP. The CDR3 coding sequence is TGTGCTAGTGGTTTGATGGGGAGGGAGAACACTGAAGCTTTCTTT. It translates to CASGLMGRENTEAFF.

The chain couples TRBV7-9 to TRBJ2-1; 8 bases match TRBD2. After removal of 4 bases from V and 8 bases from J, the junction contained 10 bases not matched to a gene. Germline CDR1 and CDR2: SEHNR and FQNEAQ (reference sequence). The CDR3 totals 15 residues. This CDR3 reads CASSSFGLAGDEQFF. The CDR3 region has the DNA TGTGCCAGCAGCTCCTTCGGGCTAGCGGGCGATGAGCAGTTCTTC.

The V call is TRBV5-1, the J call TRBJ2-2, with 9 bases identical to TRBD2. CDR3 length: 18 amino acids. Germline V gives CDR1 SGHRS, CDR2 YFSETQ. Trimming at V came to 6 bases and at J to 5 bases, leaving 17 bases not matched to a gene. The CDR3 DNA reads TGCGCCAGCACCGACGGGTCTGGCGGGGGGGCATTTACCGGGGAGCTGTTTTTT. Amino acid sequence: CASTDGSGGGAFTGELFF. The whole variable domain, filled in from reference TRBV5-1 and TRBJ2-2, reads KAGVTQTPRYLIKTRGQQVTLSCSPISGHRSVSWYQQTPGQGLQFLFEYFSETQRNKGNFPGRFSGRQFSNSRSEMNVSTLELGDSALYLCASTDGSGGGAFTGELFFGEGSRLTVL.

The chain carries TRBV28 and TRBJ2-2; 7 positions match TRBD1. Germline loops: CDR1 MDHEN, CDR2 SYDVKM. The CDR3 covers 16 residues. V dropped 4 bases and J dropped 3; count of bases not matched to a gene: 8. CDR3 nucleotides: TGTGCCAGCAGTTCTAGCCGGGACAGCTACACCGGGGAGCTGTTTTTT. Residues: CASSSSRDSYTGELFF.

V and J are TRBV7-9 and TRBJ2-7; a possible D gene is TRBD1 (5 bases). V lost 2 bases, J lost 6 bases, and 14 bases lay in between. CDR3 size: 14 residues. Germline lookup yields CDR1 SEHNR and CDR2 FQNEAQ (reference sequence). The CDR3 reads CASSLTGSSLEQYF. In DNA form, the CDR3 reads TGTGCCAGCAGCTTAACAGGTTCAAGTCTCGAGCAGTACTTC.

CDR3 residues: CASTLRRDRTSRSSYEQYF. The CDR3 DNA reads TGCGCCAGCACCTTGCGCCGGGACAGGACAAGTAGGAGCTCCTACGAGCAGTACTTC. This rearrangement joins TRBV10-1 to TRBJ2-7, with TRBD1 matching over 8 bases. The CDR3 totals 19 residues. V dropped 7 bases and J dropped 0; count of bases not matched to a gene: 20. Germline V CDR1 and CDR2: WNHNN, SYGVQD (reference sequence).

This clone is a singleton in its sample. The genes are TRBV6-5 and TRBJ1-5, with D uncertain. The CDR3 sequence is 13 residues long. Germline lookup yields CDR1 MNHEY and CDR2 SVGAGI. V was shortened by 0 bases and J by 5 bases, with 5 bases between the two germline ends. The CDR3 loop is CASSYSFHQPQHF. For the CDR3, the DNA is TGTGCCAGCAGTTACTCCTTTCATCAGCCCCAGCATTTT.

The V gene is TRBV7-2, the J gene TRBJ2-2, with D possibly being TRBD1 (5 bases). The CDR3 spans 14 residues. V shed 5 bases and J shed 2 bases, with 9 bases lying between them. Germline loops: CDR1 SGHTA, CDR2 FQGNSA. The CDR3 sequence is CASSPDRNTGELFF. DNA of the CDR3: TGTGCCAGCAGCCCCGACAGAAACACCGGGGAGCTGTTTTTT.

The chain employs TRBV4-1 and TRBJ1-6, with unresolved D. The CDR3 is 14 residues long. Per the germline V gene, CDR1 is MGHRA and CDR2 is YSYEKL. Trimming left V 3 bases short and J 10 bases short, with 13 bases between. CDR3: CASSHPLTGSPLHF. Here the CDR3 DNA reads TGCGCCAGCAGCCACCCCCTCACGGGGTCACCCCTCCACTTT.

V usage is TRBV19 and J usage is TRBJ1-1; TRBD1 aligns across 9 bases. CDR3 length: 16 amino acids. Per germline, CDR1 LNHDA and CDR2 SQIVND (reference sequence). Trimming removed 4 bases from V and 4 bases from J; junction bases left unmatched: 10. This CDR3 is CASSTYRGPGGTEAFF. The CDR3 DNA reads TGTGCCAGTAGTACATACAGGGGGCCCGGAGGCACTGAAGCTTTCTTT.

The CDR3 DNA reads TGTGCCAGCAGCTTAGGCCATCCGGGAGGGAACACTGAAGCTTTCTTT. Residues: CASSLGHPGGNTEAFF. This chain connects TRBV7-6 to TRBJ1-1, with unresolved D. V shed 1 base and J shed 1 base, with 13 bases lying between them. Germline-derived CDR1 and CDR2 are SGHVS and FNYEAQ. The CDR3 loop spans 16 amino acids.

The chain combines TRBV29-1 with TRBJ1-4; possible D gene TRBD1, 6 bases. Trimming took off 5 bases at V and 3 bases at J, with 10 bases between the two ends. The CDR3 has 13 residues. From germline, CDR1 is SQVTM and CDR2 ANQGSEA. The CDR3, as DNA: TGCAGCGTTAAGGACAGTCCTAATGAAAAACTGTTTTTT. Translated, it gives CSVKDSPNEKLFF.

This chain joins TRBV28 and TRBJ2-5; 10 nucleotides align to TRBD1. V was clipped by 4 bases and J by 4 bases; unmatched bases: 3. The CDR3 length is 14 residues. Germline V CDR1 and CDR2: MDHEN, SYDVKM. In DNA, the CDR3 is TGTGCCAGCAGTTGGACAGGGGGTTCAGAGACCCAGTACTTC. Amino acid sequence: CASSWTGGSETQYF.

The chain recombines TRBV2 with TRBJ1-2, with a weak D call TRBD1 (5 bases). The CDR3 sequence is 12 residues long. Trimming left V 6 bases short and J 4 bases short, with 9 bases between. Per the germline V gene, CDR1 is SNHLY and CDR2 is FYNNEI. CDR3 bases: TGTGCCAGCAGCGACAGCTTCTATGGCTACACCTTC. Translation: CASSDSFYGYTF.

The chain combines TRBV7-9 with TRBJ1-2; D unclear. Germline V CDR1 and CDR2: SEHNR, FQNEAQ (reference sequence). V lost 5 bases, J lost 12 bases, and 22 bases lay in between. CDR3 length: 14 amino acids. The CDR3 DNA sequence: TGTGCCAGCAGCCCAAGTGGGAGCATGGTTGTTGACACCTTC. Encoded protein: CASSPSGSMVVDTF. Based on the CDR3 plus reference TRBV7-9 and TRBJ1-2, the full variable domain is DTGVSQNPRHKITKRGQNVTFRCDPISEHNRLYWYRQTLGQGPEFLTYFQNEAQLEKSRLLSDRFSAERPKGSFSTLEIQRTEQGDSAMYLCASSPSGSMVVDTFGSGTRLTVV.

J is TRBJ1-1 and V is TRBV19; D possibly corresponds to TRBD1 (5 bases). This CDR3 contains 11 residues. V gave up 10 bases and J gave up 11 bases, with 17 bases separating them. The germline CDR1 and CDR2 sequences are LNHDA and SQIVND (reference sequence). The CDR3 DNA reads TGTGCCACTAGAAATCAGGGCACGGCTTTCTTT. It translates to CATRNQGTAFF.